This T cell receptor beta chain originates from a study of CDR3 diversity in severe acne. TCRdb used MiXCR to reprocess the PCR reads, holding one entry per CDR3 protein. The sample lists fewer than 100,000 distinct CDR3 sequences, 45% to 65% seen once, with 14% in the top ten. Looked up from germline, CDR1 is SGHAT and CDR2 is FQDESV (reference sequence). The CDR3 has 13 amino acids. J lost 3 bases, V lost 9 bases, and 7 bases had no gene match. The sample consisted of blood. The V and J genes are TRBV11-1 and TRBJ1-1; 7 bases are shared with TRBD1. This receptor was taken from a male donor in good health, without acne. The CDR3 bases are TGTGCCAGTATCGGACAGGCCGACACTGAAGCTTTCTTT. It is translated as CASIGQADTEAFF.